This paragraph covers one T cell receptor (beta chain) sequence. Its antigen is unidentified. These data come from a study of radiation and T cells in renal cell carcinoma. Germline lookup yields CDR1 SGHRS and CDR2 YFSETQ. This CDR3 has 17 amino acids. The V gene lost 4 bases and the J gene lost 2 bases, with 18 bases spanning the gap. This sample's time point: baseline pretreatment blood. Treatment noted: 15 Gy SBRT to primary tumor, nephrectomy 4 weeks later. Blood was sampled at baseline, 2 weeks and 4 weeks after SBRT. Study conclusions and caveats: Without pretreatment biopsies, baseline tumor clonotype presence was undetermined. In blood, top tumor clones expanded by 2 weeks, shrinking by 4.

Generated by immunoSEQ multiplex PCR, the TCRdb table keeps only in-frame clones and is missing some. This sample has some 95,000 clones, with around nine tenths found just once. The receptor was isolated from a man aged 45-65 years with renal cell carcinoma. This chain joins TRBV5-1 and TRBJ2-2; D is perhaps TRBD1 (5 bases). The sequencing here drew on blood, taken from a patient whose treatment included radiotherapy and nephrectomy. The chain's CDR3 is CASSPGWGETNTGELFF. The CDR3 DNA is TGCGCCAGCAGCCCTGGCTGGGGCGAGACCAACACCGGGGAGCTGTTTTTT.